The 9 T cell receptor beta chains below all came from one sample that was sequenced in a study of Ad26.COV2.S vaccination and SARS-CoV-2 variants. Treatment specified: some 20 received Ad26.COV2.S at low or high dose, single or two shots; about 5 received placebo; per-sample allocation not given. Sampling was performed 63 days after the first vaccine or placebo injection. Here immunoSEQ multiplex PCR was the method, and the copy in TCRdb shows in-frame clones only, minus some. The table shows 510,000 or so clones, with 87% occurring only once. The sequenced sample was peripheral blood, obtained in a trial of Ad26.COV2.S vaccine versus placebo. Receptors were obtained from a person aged 18-65 years who received the Ad26.COV2.S COVID-19 vaccine or a placebo.

On this clone itself: Other DNA sequences in the sample encode the same CDR3. This chain links TRBV10-3 with TRBJ2-3; D is ambiguous. There are 11 residues in the CDR3. CDR1 ENHRY and CDR2 SYGVKD come from the germline V gene. V was trimmed by 9 bases and J by 0 bases, leaving 4 bases between them. CDR3 bases: TGTGCCATAGCGAGCACAGATACGCAGTATTTT. Translation gives CAIASTDTQYF.

This rearrangement joins TRBV19 to TRBJ2-5, with D maybe TRBD2 (5 bases). Germline CDR1 reads LNHDA; CDR2 reads SQIVND (reference sequence). The V and J ends lost 4 bases and 4 bases respectively, with 19 bases between them. This CDR3 has 16 amino acids. CDR3 region: CASSSGPRAAGETQYF. For the CDR3, the DNA is TGTGCCAGTAGTAGCGGACCTCGGGCGGCGGGAGAGACCCAGTACTTC.

This sequence joins TRBV27 and TRBJ1-2, with 9 bases matching TRBD1. Germline V gene sequence: CDR1 MNHEY, CDR2 SMNVEV (reference sequence). The CDR3 has 14 amino acids. Trimming at V came to 6 bases and at J to 4 bases, leaving 6 bases not matched to a gene. DNA for the CDR3: TGTGCCAGCAGGGACAGGGGAGTGGGCTATGGCTACACCTTC. Its translation is CASRDRGVGYGYTF.

The V and J genes are TRBV9 and TRBJ2-7; D unresolved. The ends were cut back, 1 base at V and 6 bases at J, with 11 bases in the middle. From germline, CDR1 is SGDLS and CDR2 YYNGEE. The CDR3 covers 13 residues. The CDR3 region is CASSVTTVGEQYF. In DNA, the CDR3 is TGTGCCAGCAGCGTAACCACGGTTGGCGAGCAGTACTTC.

The chain has TRBV4-2 and TRBJ2-1, with TRBD2 matching 9 bases. The J segment lost 7 bases and the V segment lost 0 bases, leaving 16 bases of the junction unmatched. This CDR3 region has 19 residues. Germline CDR1 LGHNA, CDR2 YNFKEQ. This CDR3 reads CASSQEHSGTSLMPNEQFF. In DNA form, the CDR3 reads TGTGCCAGCAGCCAAGAACACTCCGGGACTAGCTTAATGCCGAATGAGCAGTTCTTC.

The chain employs TRBV6-4 and TRBJ2-1; 11 bases agree with TRBD2. With 6 bases clipped from V and 7 bases from J, the junction kept 5 bases outside the gene matches. CDR1 and CDR2 (germline): MRHNA, SNTAGT. The CDR3 loop spans 14 amino acids. CDR3 DNA: TGTGCCAGCAGCATAGCGGGAGGGAGGAATGAGCAGTTCTTC. It encodes CASSIAGGRNEQFF.

The V gene is TRBV19, the J gene TRBJ1-2, with D perhaps matching TRBD1 (5 bases). The V end was cut by 4 bases, the J end by 8 bases, with 14 bases between. The CDR3 length is 13 residues. CDR1 is LNHDA, CDR2 SQIVND, per germline (reference sequence). CDR3 nucleotides: TGTGCCAGTAGTACCAACCCAGGGTACGGCTACACCTTC. This sequence encodes CASSTNPGYGYTF.

The chain is built from TRBV7-9 and TRBJ1-1, with unresolved D. Trimming stripped 1 base from V and 6 bases from J, with 9 bases between. The CDR3 loop spans 13 amino acids. CDR1 is SEHNR, CDR2 FQNEAQ, per germline (reference sequence). Here the CDR3 reads CASSLDGSSEAFF. The CDR3 DNA is TGTGCCAGCAGCTTAGACGGTAGTTCTGAAGCTTTCTTT.

The rearrangement joins TRBV19 to TRBJ2-7; D gene uncertain. Germline loops: CDR1 LNHDA, CDR2 SQIVND (reference sequence). There are 11 residues in the CDR3. V lost 10 bases to trimming and J lost 2 bases, with 9 bases between them. The CDR3 reads CATGRAYEQYF. The DNA of the CDR3 is TGTGCCACTGGAAGGGCCTACGAGCAGTACTTC.